These 6 T cell receptor beta chains were all obtained from the same sample, sequenced in a study of TIL therapy for anti-PD-1-resistant metastatic lung cancer. This was the immunoSEQ v3 assay. Profiling relied on immunoSEQ multiplex PCR, and the TCRdb table lists in-frame clones only, not all of them. The sample yields around 50,000 clones, around 79% seen once. Time point denoted: pre-treatment sample, taken before nivolumab and TIL therapy. The starting material was blood, obtained at baseline. These receptors were collected from a person aged 30 to 80 with non-small cell lung cancer.

The V gene is TRBV7-3, the J gene TRBJ2-1; possibly TRBD1 for D (6 bases). This CDR3 comprises 14 residues. Germline lookup yields CDR1 SGHTA and CDR2 FQGTGA. V was cut by 2 bases and J by 8 bases, with 13 bases left in between. DNA of the CDR3: TGTGCCAGCAGCTTAGTGGGGGCTTTCCATGAGCAGTTCTTC. Protein product: CASSLVGAFHEQFF.

As to this clone: The identical CDR3 is also encoded by other nucleotide sequences in the sample. The V call is TRBV19, the J call TRBJ2-5; tentative D call: TRBD1 (5 bases). The germline V gene encodes CDR1 LNHDA and CDR2 SQIVND (reference sequence). The CDR3 runs to 13 residues. With 6 bases removed from V and 3 bases from J, the gap between germline ends came to 11 bases. The CDR3 DNA sequence: TGTGCCAGTAGCTCTCAAGGGGAAGAGACCCAGTACTTC. Amino acid sequence: CASSSQGEETQYF.

This clone appeared a few times. The chain is built from TRBV5-1 and TRBJ1-1; 8 nucleotides agree with TRBD1. The CDR3 loop spans 14 amino acids. The V gene's germline CDR1 is SGHRS and CDR2 YFSETQ. Germline trimming cut 4 bases from V and 1 base from J; bases unmatched to any gene: 3. The CDR3 here is CASSLTGANTEAFF. The CDR3 DNA reads TGCGCCAGCAGCCTGACAGGGGCGAACACTGAAGCTTTCTTT.

The rearrangement joins TRBV6-5 to TRBJ2-7; TRBD1 agrees at 8 bases. V lost 7 bases to trimming and J lost 3 bases; unmatched junction nucleotides: 5. The germline gives CDR1 MNHEY, CDR2 SVGAGI. The CDR3 runs to 13 residues. For the CDR3, the DNA is TGTGCCAGCAATAACGGACAGGGCTACGAGCAGTACTTC. Translated: CASNNGQGYEQYF.

The chain employs TRBV6-1 and TRBJ2-3, with D perhaps matching TRBD1 (6 bases). V lost 1 base, J lost 2 bases, and 16 bases lay in between. Germline CDR1 MNHNS, CDR2 SASEGT. The CDR3 runs to 17 residues. CDR3 coding DNA: TGTGCCAGCAGTGAAGGACGACAGGCCAGAAACACAGATACGCAGTATTTT. Its translation: CASSEGRQARNTDTQYF.

The J gene is TRBJ1-2, the V gene TRBV5-1; 7 bases are shared with TRBD1. This CDR3 is built from 14 residues. The junction had 1 base not matched to a gene; V was cut back by 0 bases and J by 2 bases. Germline-derived CDR1 and CDR2 are SGHRS and YFSETQ. The CDR3 region is CASSLGDRNYGYTF. CDR3 sequence (DNA): TGCGCCAGCAGCTTGGGGGACAGAAACTATGGCTACACCTTC. The full variable domain, in which reference TRBV5-1 and TRBJ1-2 provide the parts outside the CDR3, is KAGVTQTPRYLIKTRGQQVTLSCSPISGHRSVSWYQQTPGQGLQFLFEYFSETQRNKGNFPGRFSGRQFSNSRSEMNVSTLELGDSALYLCASSLGDRNYGYTFGSGTRLTVV.